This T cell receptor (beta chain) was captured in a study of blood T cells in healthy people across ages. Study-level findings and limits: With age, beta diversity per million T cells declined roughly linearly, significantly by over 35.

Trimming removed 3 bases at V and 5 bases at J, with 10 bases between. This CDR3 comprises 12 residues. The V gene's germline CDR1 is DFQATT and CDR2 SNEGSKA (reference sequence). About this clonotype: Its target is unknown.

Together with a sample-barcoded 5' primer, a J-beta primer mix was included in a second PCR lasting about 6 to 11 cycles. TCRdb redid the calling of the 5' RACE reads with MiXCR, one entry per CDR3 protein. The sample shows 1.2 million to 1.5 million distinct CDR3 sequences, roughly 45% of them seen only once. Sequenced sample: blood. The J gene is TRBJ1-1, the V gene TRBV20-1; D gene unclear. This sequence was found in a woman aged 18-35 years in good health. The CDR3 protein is CSARAGSTEAFF. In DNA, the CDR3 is TGCAGTGCTAGGGCGGGGAGTACTGAAGCTTTCTTT.